One and the same sample provided the 11 T cell receptor beta chains below, sequenced in a study of cytomegalovirus exposure and HLA in healthy donors (dated 2017 in TCRdb). The protocol used for the library was the immunoSEQ multiplex PCR assay. Held by TCRdb, this immuneACCESS table contains in-frame sequences only and omits some clones. Under half of the omission traces to an unresolved V gene where checked; the cause of the rest is unknown. This sample lists approximately 140,000 clones; 70% to 90% were detected once. The biggest ten clones account for less than 3.5% of the sample. The sequenced material came from PBMCs. The receptor source for this set is a man aged 18 to 30 in good health and CMV-seronegative.

The chain links TRBV5-1 to TRBJ2-1, with D possibly being TRBD2 (5 bases). CDR3 length: 15 residues. Trimming took off 0 bases at V and 5 bases at J, with 12 bases between the two ends. Germline values: CDR1 SGHRS, CDR2 YFSETQ. The CDR3 is CASSLVLAGDNEQFF. As DNA, the CDR3 is TGCGCCAGCAGCTTGGTTCTAGCTGGGGACAATGAGCAGTTCTTC. The variable domain in full, completed from reference TRBV5-1 and TRBJ2-1, reads KAGVTQTPRYLIKTRGQQVTLSCSPISGHRSVSWYQQTPGQGLQFLFEYFSETQRNKGNFPGRFSGRQFSNSRSEMNVSTLELGDSALYLCASSLVLAGDNEQFFGPGTRLTVL.

The chain carries TRBV27 and TRBJ2-1; 7 bases are a match to TRBD2. Germline V gene data show CDR1 as MNHEY and CDR2 as SMNVEV (reference sequence). The CDR3 sequence is 14 residues long. The junction had 4 bases not matched to a gene; V was cut back by 2 bases and J by 6 bases. The CDR3 here is CASSLQSSGNEQFF. CDR3 DNA: TGTGCCAGCAGTTTACAATCTAGCGGCAATGAGCAGTTCTTC.

V is TRBV28 and J is TRBJ2-3; 9 positions match TRBD2. Trimming cost V 4 bases and J 4 bases; bases outside gene matches: 12. Germline CDR1 is MDHEN and CDR2 is SYDVKM. CDR3 size: 17 residues. CDR3 in DNA: TGTGCCAGCAGTTCCCGGACAATAGCGGGGGTGGCAGATACGCAGTATTTT. Its protein is CASSSRTIAGVADTQYF.

The chain employs TRBV7-9 and TRBJ2-3; the D is unclear. This CDR3 has 12 amino acids. Looked up from germline, CDR1 is SEHNR and CDR2 is FQNEAQ (reference sequence). Trimming pared 3 bases from V and 4 bases from J, leaving 5 bases between. CDR3 in DNA: TGTGCCAGCAGCTTTCTCTCAGATACGCAGTATTTT. This sequence encodes CASSFLSDTQYF.

As DNA, the CDR3 is TGTGCCAGCAGACCACGGGTCGGAGGGAGTAACTATGGCTACACCTTC. It codes for CASRPRVGGSNYGYTF. V usage is TRBV7-8 and J usage is TRBJ1-2, with D unresolved. The CDR3 extends over 16 amino acids. The germline gives CDR1 SGHVS, CDR2 FQNEAQ. V was trimmed by 6 bases and J by 1 base, leaving 18 bases between them.

J is TRBJ1-4 and V is TRBV15, with 7 bases aligning to TRBD1. This CDR3 is 16 amino acids long. With 6 bases clipped from V and 5 bases from J, the junction kept 12 bases outside the gene matches. CDR1 is LNHNV and CDR2 is YYDKDF in the germline V gene (reference sequence). CDR3 region: CATRLIYGTENEKLFF. CDR3 sequence (DNA): TGTGCCACCAGGTTAATTTACGGGACAGAAAATGAAAAACTGTTTTTT.

V and J are TRBV28 and TRBJ1-2, with 7 bases aligning to TRBD1. The CDR3 extends over 13 amino acids. CDR1 and CDR2 (germline): MDHEN, SYDVKM. V lost 11 bases to trimming and J lost 4 bases; unmatched junction nucleotides: 10. The CDR3 DNA reads as TGTGCCTCCGGGACAGCAACGCTCTATGGCTACACCTTC. This translates into CASGTATLYGYTF.

The J gene is TRBJ2-2, the V gene TRBV9; possibly TRBD2 for D (6 bases). Germline CDR1 and CDR2: SGDLS and YYNGEE. Trimming stripped 3 bases from V and 7 bases from J, with 10 bases between. The length of the CDR3 is 13 residues. This CDR3 reads CASSGGRLGELFF. The CDR3 nucleotides are TGTGCCAGCAGCGGAGGGAGGCTCGGGGAGCTGTTTTTT.

V is TRBV6-5 and J is TRBJ2-7; TRBD2 agrees at 12 bases. Per germline, CDR1 MNHEY and CDR2 SVGAGI. CDR3 size: 14 residues. V trimming: 7 bases; J trimming: 6 bases; junction bases outside the gene matches: 7. The CDR3 region is CASTRLAGASEQYF. The CDR3 DNA is TGTGCCAGCACCAGACTAGCGGGAGCTAGCGAGCAGTACTTC.

J is TRBJ2-7 and V is TRBV6-1; 8 bases fit TRBD2. After removal of 3 bases from V and 4 bases from J, the junction contained 8 bases not matched to a gene. Germline-derived CDR1 and CDR2 are MNHNS and SASEGT. The CDR3 runs 15 residues. CDR3 coding DNA: TGTGCCAGCAGTGAGGAGGGACGGGGGGGGTACGAGCAGTACTTC. Translation gives CASSEEGRGGYEQYF.

The chain is built from TRBV4-1 and TRBJ1-4; 7 nucleotides agree with TRBD1. CDR1 and CDR2 (germline): MGHRA, YSYEKL. CDR3 length equals 16 residues. V shed 4 bases and J 6 bases; nucleotides not matched to a gene: 11. The DNA of the CDR3 is TGCGCCAGCAGCCCACAAGGTGGCAGGGGGGATGAAAAACTGTTTTTT. It translates to CASSPQGGRGDEKLFF.